This T cell receptor (beta chain) is from a study of blood T cell repertoires in COVID-19. Looking at the study overall: Some COVID-19 samples were acute and others convalescent; all came from the United States, Italy and Spain. T cells, B-cell-depleted T cells, or PBMCs supplied cDNA or gDNA.

Per the study methods: Amplified reference gene primers provided the basis for estimating nucleated cell counts. Clones were read by immunoSEQ multiplex PCR, and TCRdb kept only the in-frame ones, dropping some. That table gives V, J and clone size, and the DNA gave D and trimming. This sample has under 35,000 clones, with approximately 89% found just once. Germline V gene data show CDR1 as SGHDN and CDR2 as FVKESK. V was trimmed by 4 bases and J by 8 bases, leaving 21 bases between them. This CDR3 is 16 amino acids long. The source is a human donor in a cohort sampled during active COVID-19. This rearrangement joins TRBV14 to TRBJ2-1; weak D call: TRBD2 (5 bases). The sample comprised peripheral blood. The CDR3 DNA follows: TGTGCCAGCAGCCGTGGGAGCATGGTGGGAGCTGATGAGCAGTTCTTC. The encoded protein is CASSRGSMVGADEQFF. Full variable domain (remainder filled in from reference TRBV14 and TRBJ2-1): EAGVTQFPSHSVIEKGQTVTLRCDPISGHDNLYWYRRVMGKEIKFLLHFVKESKQDESGMPNNRFLAERTGGTYSTLKVQPAELEDSGVYFCASSRGSMVGADEQFFGPGTRLTVL.